Below are 4 T cell receptor beta chains sequenced from a single sample in a study of breast tumors, draining lymph nodes, adjacent tissues. The lymph nodes were axillary draining lymph nodes from breast cancer patients. TCRdb recomputed calls from the multiplex PCR reads with MiXCR, one row per CDR3 protein. The sample includes about 89,000 distinct CDR3 sequences, around 29% seen only once; the top ten take over 8%. Source material: axillary lymph node tissue. These receptors came from a female donor with breast cancer. Some clones in this sample may be carry-over from other donors' samples.

This clonotype was counted a few times. This sequence joins TRBV18 and TRBJ1-5; D is unclear. V dropped 3 bases and J dropped 9 bases, with 6 bases sitting between them. There are 11 residues in the CDR3. Germline loops: CDR1 KGHSH, CDR2 LQKENI. CDR3 DNA: TGTGCCAGCTCACCTGGTGGGCCCCAGCATTTT. Translated, it gives CASSPGGPQHF.

J is TRBJ2-5 and V is TRBV20-1, with 12 bases matching TRBD2. With V trimmed by 5 bases and J by 7 bases, 11 bases remained unmatched. Germline V gives CDR1 DFQATT, CDR2 SNEGSKA (reference sequence). The CDR3 runs 15 residues. This CDR3 is CSAPPSTSGSGTQYF. The CDR3 DNA follows: TGCAGTGCTCCCCCCTCGACTAGCGGGAGCGGGACCCAGTACTTC.

V gene TRBV7-2 combines with J gene TRBJ2-5, with TRBD2 matching over 12 bases. The CDR3 runs 15 residues. After removal of 4 bases from V and 4 bases from J, the junction contained 4 bases not matched to a gene. The germline V gene has CDR1 SGHTA and CDR2 FQGNSA. The CDR3 DNA reads TGTGCCAGCAGCTCTAGCGGGAGGGCGGGAGAGACCCAGTACTTC. Its translation: CASSSSGRAGETQYF.

This clonotype was detected ten times or more. The chain uses TRBV4-1 and TRBJ1-6; unclear D gene. V shed 5 bases and J shed 11 bases, with 13 bases lying between them. Germline CDR1 and CDR2: MGHRA and YSYEKL. The length of the CDR3 is 13 residues. CDR3 coding DNA: TGCGCCAGCAGCTTAAGGGAATGGCCACCCCTCCACTTT. Translation gives CASSLREWPPLHF.